This T cell receptor (beta chain) was captured by sequencing in a study of neurological immune-mediated disorders. CDR1 SEHNR and CDR2 FQNEAQ come from the germline V gene (reference sequence). The CDR3 consists of 15 residues. TCRdb independently ran MiXCR on the 5' RACE reads; one entry per CDR3 protein. In the table there are about 43,000 distinct CDR3 sequences, roughly 13% of which are singletons. A word on this clonotype: One end of the junction fails to match germline, which may point to a read error.

The receptor comes from a female donor in good health. The specimen was PBMCs. The rearrangement joins TRBV7-9 to TRBJ2-7, with D unclear. The CDR3 sequence: CVSSLRSLKSYEQYF. CDR3 in DNA: TGTGTCAGCAGCTTACGGTCTCTGAAAAGCTACGAGCAGTACTTC. The variable domain in full, with the rest retrieved from reference TRBV7-9 and TRBJ2-7, is DTGVSQNPRHKITKRGQNVTFRCDPISEHNRLYWYRQTLGQGPEFLTYFQNEAQLEKSRLLSDRFSAERPKGSFSTLEIQRTEQGDSAMYLCVSSLRSLKSYEQYFGPGTRLTVT.